The 26 T cell receptor beta chains listed next were all sequenced from one sample in a study of blood T cell repertoires in COVID-19. Sequenced by immunoSEQ multiplex PCR; TCRdb stores in-frame clones only, minus some. The table records some 200,000 clones, around 85% of them present only once. The sequencing sample was made of PBMCs or T cells enriched from blood (not recorded which). Receptor source: a woman aged 45-60 years in a cohort exposed to, infected with or recovered from COVID-19 (not recorded which).

The chain joins TRBV3-1 (or the pseudogene TRBV3-2) to TRBJ2-5; 10 positions match TRBD1. Unmatched junction bases numbered 8, after V lost 2 bases and J lost 5 bases. CDR1 is LGHDT, CDR2 YNNKEL, per germline (reference sequence). The CDR3 length is 16 residues. The CDR3 is CASSQHLGQGWETQYF. The CDR3 bases are TGTGCCAGCAGCCAACATTTGGGACAGGGGTGGGAGACCCAGTACTTC.

This clone was seen just once. Written as DNA, the CDR3 is TGTGCCAGTAGTATGGGGGGAGCGCCCGGGACGGGACGGCAGCAGTACTTC. Protein: CASSMGGAPGTGRQQYF. The chain links TRBV19 to TRBJ2-7, with a tentative D call TRBD2 (6 bases). Deletions cut 3 bases from V and 8 bases from J, with 26 bases between. CDR1 and CDR2 from the germline V gene are LNHDA and SQIVND (reference sequence). There are 17 residues in the CDR3.

This clone was counted only a few times. The rearrangement links TRBV27 to TRBJ2-2, with D hard to call. Germline V lookup: CDR1 MNHEY, CDR2 SMNVEV (reference sequence). The CDR3 totals 14 residues. The germline V and J ends were trimmed by 6 bases and 4 bases, with 12 bases remaining between them. CDR3 sequence (DNA): TGTGCCAGCAGACGGATAGACTTCACCGGGGAGCTGTTTTTT. Protein product: CASRRIDFTGELFF.

The rearrangement uses TRBV5-6 and TRBJ1-2; D gene unclear. Trimming left V 4 bases short and J 2 bases short, with 15 bases between. CDR3 length equals 15 residues. CDR1 and CDR2 (germline): SGHDT, YYEEEE. The CDR3 is CASSDTISNNYGYTF. CDR3 bases: TGTGCCAGCAGCGACACCATTTCAAACAACTATGGCTACACCTTC.

In its sample, this clone was seen once. The chain recombines TRBV18 with TRBJ1-1; D possibly corresponds to TRBD1 (6 bases). The ends were cut back, 0 bases at V and 0 bases at J, with 8 bases in the middle. Per the germline V gene, CDR1 is KGHSH and CDR2 is LQKENI. The CDR3 is made up of 15 amino acids. The DNA of the CDR3 is TGTGCCAGCTCACCACCGGGACACATGAACACTGAAGCTTTCTTT. It specifies CASSPPGHMNTEAFF.

V and J are TRBV5-1 and TRBJ2-1; possibly TRBD2 for D (6 bases). The germline V gene encodes CDR1 SGHRS and CDR2 YFSETQ. With 0 bases removed from V and 6 bases from J, the gap between germline ends came to 13 bases. The CDR3 runs 15 residues. This CDR3 is CASSLGAGRFNEQFF. CDR3 DNA sequence: TGCGCCAGCAGCTTGGGGGCGGGGAGGTTCAATGAGCAGTTCTTC.

V and J are TRBV5-6 and TRBJ2-7, with 11 bases aligning to TRBD2. V shed 4 bases, J shed 1 base, and the junction held 4 bases outside the gene matches. The CDR3 consists of 15 residues. CDR1 is SGHDT, CDR2 YYEEEE, per germline. The CDR3 loop is CASSELAGVSYEQYF. Here the CDR3 DNA reads TGTGCCAGCAGCGAACTAGCGGGGGTTTCCTACGAGCAGTACTTC.

The chain employs TRBV4-3 and TRBJ1-5; tentative D call: TRBD1 (6 bases). V lost 2 bases, J lost 5 bases, and 7 bases lay in between. Germline assignment: CDR1 LGHNA and CDR2 YSLEER. The CDR3 covers 13 residues. This CDR3 is CASSQRQDQPQHF. Written as DNA, the CDR3 is TGCGCCAGCAGCCAAAGACAGGATCAGCCCCAGCATTTT.

This clone was observed a handful of times. The rearrangement links TRBV7-2 to TRBJ2-1; 7 bases map to TRBD2. CDR1 and CDR2 (germline): SGHTA, FQGNSA. Germline trimming cut 5 bases from V and 9 bases from J; bases unmatched to any gene: 16. CDR3 length equals 16 residues. The CDR3 is CASSLRLASPGGEQFF. CDR3 in DNA: TGTGCCAGCAGCCTGCGACTAGCCTCCCCGGGGGGTGAGCAGTTCTTC.

CDR3 residues: CAWSISPGQRNEQYF. The CDR3 region has the DNA TGTGCCTGGAGTATCTCGCCGGGACAGAGAAACGAGCAGTACTTC. V usage is TRBV30 and J usage is TRBJ2-7; TRBD1 matches at 7 bases. CDR1 is GTSNPN, CDR2 SVGIG, per germline (reference sequence). The junction had 12 bases not matched to a gene; V was cut back by 2 bases and J by 5 bases. This CDR3 spans 15 amino acids.

The CDR3 DNA follows: TGCAGTGCTAGTTCAGGGTACGAGCAGTACTTC. This encodes CSASSGYEQYF. V and J are TRBV20-1 and TRBJ2-7; D perhaps matches TRBD1 (5 bases). CDR1 DFQATT and CDR2 SNEGSKA come from the germline V gene (reference sequence). Trimming left V 3 bases short and J 4 bases short, with 7 bases between. The CDR3 is 11 residues long.

The V call is TRBV24-1, the J call TRBJ2-3; D might be TRBD2 (5 bases). Between the trimmed V and J ends, which lost 2 bases and 5 bases, there was a span of 10 bases. The germline V gene encodes CDR1 KGHDR and CDR2 SFDVKD. There are 14 residues in the CDR3. Here the CDR3 reads CATSDSYAGDTQYF. The CDR3 DNA sequence: TGTGCCACCAGTGATTCGTACGCGGGAGATACGCAGTATTTT.

The genes are TRBV7-2 and TRBJ2-1, with TRBD2 matching over 7 bases. Losses at the gene ends were 3 bases for V and 0 bases for J; bases not matched to a gene: 5. CDR3 length: 16 amino acids. Germline values: CDR1 SGHTA, CDR2 FQGNSA. The CDR3 nucleotides read TGTGCCAGCAGCTTTAGCGGGTACATCTCCTACAATGAGCAGTTCTTC. Residues: CASSFSGYISYNEQFF.

The V and J genes are TRBV3-1 (or the pseudogene TRBV3-2) and TRBJ2-5, with 13 bases that match TRBD2. The germline V gene has CDR1 LGHDT and CDR2 YNNKEL (reference sequence). Trimming at V came to 3 bases and at J to 4 bases, leaving 11 bases not matched to a gene. The CDR3 runs 18 residues. CDR3 region: CASSHPLLAGGRGETQYF. CDR3 sequence (DNA): TGTGCCAGCAGCCATCCCCTACTAGCGGGGGGGCGGGGAGAGACCCAGTACTTC.

The chain employs TRBV11-2 and TRBJ2-1; 7 nucleotides agree with TRBD1. CDR1 and CDR2 from the germline V gene are SGHAT and FQNNGV. Trimming at V came to 4 bases and at J to 8 bases, leaving 14 bases not matched to a gene. The length of the CDR3 is 16 residues. The CDR3 DNA sequence: TGTGCCAGCAGCTACCGCAGGGGGACCTCAGCCGATGAGCAGTTCTTC. This translates into CASSYRRGTSADEQFF.

This clone has a single count. The identical CDR3 is also encoded by other nucleotide sequences in the sample. The chain recombines TRBV2 with TRBJ1-6; 9 bases map to TRBD1. This CDR3 comprises 14 residues. Unmatched junction bases numbered 6, after V lost 5 bases and J lost 10 bases. Germline V gene data show CDR1 as SNHLY and CDR2 as FYNNEI. In DNA, the CDR3 is TGTGCCAGCAGTAGCACAGGGGGCATCTCACCCCTCCACTTT. It encodes CASSSTGGISPLHF.

This clone was counted once. V and J are TRBV2 and TRBJ1-5; D remains ambiguous. The CDR3 extends over 17 amino acids. Germline V CDR1 and CDR2: SNHLY, FYNNEI. Trimming left V 2 bases short and J 5 bases short, with 19 bases between. The CDR3 DNA is TGTGCCAGCAGTGAACTAGCATTCGCCCGTTCTGATCAGCCCCAGCATTTT. This codes for CASSELAFARSDQPQHF.

The rearrangement joins TRBV6-1 to TRBJ1-2; TRBD1 might be the D (5 bases). Germline loops: CDR1 MNHNS, CDR2 SASEGT. The CDR3 consists of 17 residues. V lost 3 bases to trimming and J lost 12 bases, with 29 bases between them. CDR3 sequence reads: CASSDERAGRRRSGNTF. For the CDR3, the DNA is TGTGCCAGCAGTGACGAAAGGGCGGGGCGAAGACGTTCGGGTAACACCTTC.

The chain joins TRBV6-5 to TRBJ2-1; D not certain. Germline V CDR1 and CDR2: MNHEY, SVGAGI. The CDR3 contains 13 residues. The germline V and J ends were trimmed by 10 bases and 9 bases, with 19 bases remaining between them. This chain's CDR3 is CATRHFSAIEQFF. The DNA for the CDR3 is TGTGCCACGCGCCACTTTAGTGCCATTGAGCAGTTCTTC.

The chain joins TRBV5-8 to TRBJ2-1, with D unresolved. Trimming stripped 2 bases from V and 8 bases from J, with 5 bases between. The germline V gene encodes CDR1 SGHTS and CDR2 YDEGEE. The CDR3 runs to 11 residues. The DNA for the CDR3 is TGTGCCAGCAGCTTCCGTTATGAGCAGTTCTTC. Its translation is CASSFRYEQFF.

The CDR3 region has the DNA TGTGCCAGCAGCTTTTATACTGGAAACACCATATATTTT. Its protein product is CASSFYTGNTIYF. The chain has TRBV11-3 and TRBJ1-3; D gene unclear. Germline V lookup: CDR1 SGHNT, CDR2 YENEEA. This CDR3 comprises 13 residues. With 3 bases removed from V and 2 bases from J, the gap between germline ends came to 5 bases.

This chain joins TRBV4-1 and TRBJ2-5, with TRBD2 matching 12 bases. The ends lost 4 bases at V and 2 bases at J; junction bases unmatched: 11. From germline, CDR1 is MGHRA and CDR2 YSYEKL. This CDR3 is built from 18 residues. For the CDR3, the DNA is TGCGCCAGCAGCCGCCAATGGGCTAGCGGGGGGGCACAAGAGACCCAGTACTTC. Encoded protein: CASSRQWASGGAQETQYF.

J is TRBJ2-3 and V is TRBV3-1 (or the pseudogene TRBV3-2); TRBD2 matches at 8 bases. The CDR3 is made up of 14 amino acids. The ends lost 6 bases at V and 2 bases at J; junction bases unmatched: 4. Germline V gene sequence: CDR1 LGHDT, CDR2 YNNKEL (reference sequence). Here the CDR3 DNA reads TGTGCCAGCAGGGATAGCGGGGCCACAGATACGCAGTATTTT. It codes for CASRDSGATDTQYF.

V usage is TRBV5-1 and J usage is TRBJ1-5, with D hard to call. V lost 4 bases and J lost 0, with 11 bases in between. The length of the CDR3 is 15 residues. Germline assignment: CDR1 SGHRS and CDR2 YFSETQ. CDR3 coding DNA: TGCGCCAGCAGCCCCGACGGGTATAGCAATCAGCCCCAGCATTTT. This sequence encodes CASSPDGYSNQPQHF.

The chain uses TRBV27 and TRBJ2-7, with 7 bases aligning to TRBD1. The trim removed 4 bases at V and 1 base at J, leaving 4 bases unmatched. Germline values: CDR1 MNHEY, CDR2 SMNVEV (reference sequence). CDR3 size: 14 residues. The CDR3 nucleotides read TGTGCCAGCAGTTCCGCAGGGGGATCCTACGAGCAGTACTTC. Its translation is CASSSAGGSYEQYF.

This clone has a handful of counts. The chain combines TRBV5-8 with TRBJ1-5; D is possibly TRBD1 (6 bases). Deletions cut 3 bases from V and 4 bases from J, with 11 bases between. Per the germline V gene, CDR1 is SGHTS and CDR2 is YDEGEE. The CDR3 consists of 14 residues. For the CDR3, the DNA is TGTGCCAGCAGCTCTAACAGGGATAATCAGCCCCAGCATTTT. It encodes CASSSNRDNQPQHF.